This T cell receptor (beta chain) was found in a study of blood T cell repertoires in COVID-19. CDR1 is GTSNPN and CDR2 is SVGIG in the germline V gene (reference sequence). J was trimmed by 6 bases and V by 3 bases; bases with no gene match: 8. CDR3 size: 14 residues. The assay was immunoSEQ multiplex PCR, and TCRdb's table has in-frame clones only and misses some. The data contain roughly 290,000 clones, approximately 83% of them seen just once; the ten biggest clones take up less than 2.5%. V is TRBV30 and J is TRBJ1-5; 7 bases are a match to TRBD1. This receptor was obtained from a woman aged 25 to 45 who had recovered from COVID-19. Source material: peripheral blood. CDR3: CAWSPGGGGQPQHF. CDR3 in DNA: TGTGCCTGGAGCCCAGGGGGAGGAGGTCAGCCCCAGCATTTT.